This TCR beta chain comes out of a study of blood T cell repertoires in COVID-19. Using immunoSEQ multiplex PCR, the repertoire was profiled, and TCRdb retains in-frame clones only, with some absent. The table includes 230,000 or so clones, roughly 81% detected once. This CDR3 is 13 amino acids long. With 5 bases clipped from V and 3 bases from J, the junction kept 3 bases outside the gene matches. CDR1 is SNHLY, CDR2 FYNNEI, per germline. The V gene is TRBV2, the J gene TRBJ2-7, with 8 bases aligning to TRBD1. This TCR came from a woman between 45 and 65 years old who had been exposed to COVID-19. The sequenced sample was PBMCs or T cells enriched from blood (not recorded which). The CDR3 is CASSRGTGYEQYF. In DNA, the CDR3 is TGTGCCAGCAGTAGGGGGACAGGCTACGAGCAGTACTTC.